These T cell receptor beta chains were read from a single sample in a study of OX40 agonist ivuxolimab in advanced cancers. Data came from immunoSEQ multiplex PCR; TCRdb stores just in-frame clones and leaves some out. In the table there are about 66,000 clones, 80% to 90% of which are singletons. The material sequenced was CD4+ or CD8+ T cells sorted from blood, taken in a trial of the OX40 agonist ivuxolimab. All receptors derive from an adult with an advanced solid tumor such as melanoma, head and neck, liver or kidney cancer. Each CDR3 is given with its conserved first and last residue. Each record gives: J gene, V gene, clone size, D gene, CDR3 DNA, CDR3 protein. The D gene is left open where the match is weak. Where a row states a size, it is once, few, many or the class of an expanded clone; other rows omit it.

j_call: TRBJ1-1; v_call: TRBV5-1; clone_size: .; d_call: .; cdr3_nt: TGCGCCAGCAGCCAAGGACACGGTGTGAACACTGAAGCTTTCTTT; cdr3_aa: CASSQGHGVNTEAFF
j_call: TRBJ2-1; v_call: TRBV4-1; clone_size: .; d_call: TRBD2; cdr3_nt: TGCGCCAGCAGCCTCTTCCGGACTAGCGGAATAGAGCAGTTCTTC; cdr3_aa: CASSLFRTSGIEQFF
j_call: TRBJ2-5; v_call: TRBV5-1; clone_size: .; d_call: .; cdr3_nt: TGCGCCAGCAGCTTGTTCCAGGGGAAAGAGACCCAGTACTTC; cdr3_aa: CASSLFQGKETQYF
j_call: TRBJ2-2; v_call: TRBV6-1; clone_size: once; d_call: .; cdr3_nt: TGTGCCAGTTGGCCGGGACAAGGGGGGGTCGGGGAGCTGTTTTTT; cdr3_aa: CASWPGQGGVGELFF
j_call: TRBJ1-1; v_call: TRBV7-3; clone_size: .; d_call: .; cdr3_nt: TGTGCCAGCAGCTTAGGGGGGAGTACTGAAGCTTTCTTT; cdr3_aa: CASSLGGSTEAFF
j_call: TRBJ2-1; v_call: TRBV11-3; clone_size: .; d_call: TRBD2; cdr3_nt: TGTGCCAGCAGCTTAGTGGGGGAGGGTGAGCAGTTCTTC; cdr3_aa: CASSLVGEGEQFF
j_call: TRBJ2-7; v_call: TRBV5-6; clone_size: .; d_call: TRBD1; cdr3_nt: TGTGCCAGCAGCTTGACAGGGGGGTACGAGCAGTACTTC; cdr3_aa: CASSLTGGYEQYF
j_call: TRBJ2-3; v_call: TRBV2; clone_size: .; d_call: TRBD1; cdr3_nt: TGTGCCAGCAGTGCCGGGACAGGGGACGCAGATACGCAGTATTTT; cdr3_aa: CASSAGTGDADTQYF
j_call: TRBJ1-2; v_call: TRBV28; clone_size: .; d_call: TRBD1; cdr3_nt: TGTGCCAGCAGTTCGCCCGAGGGGGCATATGGCTACACCTTC; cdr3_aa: CASSSPEGAYGYTF
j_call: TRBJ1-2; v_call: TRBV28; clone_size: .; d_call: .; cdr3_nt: TGTGCCAGCAGGTCACGTTGGACGGGCTATGGCTACACCTTC; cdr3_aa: CASRSRWTGYGYTF
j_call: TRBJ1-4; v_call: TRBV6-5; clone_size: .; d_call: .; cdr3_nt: TGTGCCAGCAGTTCGACTAATGAAAAACTGTTTTTT; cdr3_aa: CASSSTNEKLFF
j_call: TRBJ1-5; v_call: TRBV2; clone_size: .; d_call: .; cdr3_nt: TGTGCCAGCAGTGAAGGCTTGGCAGTAGTGGGGCCCCAGCATTTT; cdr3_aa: CASSEGLAVVGPQHF
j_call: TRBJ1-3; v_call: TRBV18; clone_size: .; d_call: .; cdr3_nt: TGTGCCAGCTCACCACTACAGTCTCAAGGATCCTTTGGAAACACCATATATTTT; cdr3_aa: CASSPLQSQGSFGNTIYF
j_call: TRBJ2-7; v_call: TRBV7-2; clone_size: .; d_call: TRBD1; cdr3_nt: TGTGCCAGCAGCTTAGCTGGGACAGGGGCGGCCTACGAGCAGTACTTC; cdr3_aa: CASSLAGTGAAYEQYF
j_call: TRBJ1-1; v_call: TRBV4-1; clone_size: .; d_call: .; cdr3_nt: TGCGCCAGCAGCCAAGAATTACAGGACACTGAAGCTTTCTTT; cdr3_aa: CASSQELQDTEAFF
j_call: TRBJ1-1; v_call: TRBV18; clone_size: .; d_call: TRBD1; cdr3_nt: TGTGCCAGCTCACCCACGGAGGGGGCGTTAACTTTCTTT; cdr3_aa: CASSPTEGALTFF
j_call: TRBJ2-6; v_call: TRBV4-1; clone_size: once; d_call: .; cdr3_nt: TGCGCCAGCAGCCAAGAGGAGGGGACTGGGGCCAACGTCCTGACTTTC; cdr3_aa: CASSQEEGTGANVLTF
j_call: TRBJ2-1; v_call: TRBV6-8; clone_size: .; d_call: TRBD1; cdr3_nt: TGTGCCAGCAGCCGAACAAATAGACAGGGGGCCAGCTCCTACAATGAGCAGTTCTTC; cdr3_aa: CASSRTNRQGASSYNEQFF
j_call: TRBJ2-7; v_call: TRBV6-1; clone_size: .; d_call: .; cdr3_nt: TGTGCCAGCAGTACCACCCATTTTTCCTACGAGCAGTACTTC; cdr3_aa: CASSTTHFSYEQYF
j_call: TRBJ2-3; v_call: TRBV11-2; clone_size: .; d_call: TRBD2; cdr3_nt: TGTGCCAGCAGTTTTCCGGGACTAGCTTGGGTGTATTTT; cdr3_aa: CASSFPGLAWVYF
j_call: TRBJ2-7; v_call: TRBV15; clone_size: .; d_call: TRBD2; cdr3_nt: TGTGCCACCAGCAGAGATTCCGGCGGGAGCTCGGCCGAGCAGTACTTC; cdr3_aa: CATSRDSGGSSAEQYF
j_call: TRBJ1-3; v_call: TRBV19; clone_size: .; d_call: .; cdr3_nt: TGTGCCAGTAGTCCGGGACAACACTCTGGAAACACCATATATTTT; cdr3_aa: CASSPGQHSGNTIYF
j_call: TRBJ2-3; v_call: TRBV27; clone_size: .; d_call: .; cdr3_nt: TGTGCCAGCAGTTATTCGGGGGGCGATACAGATACGCAGTATTTT; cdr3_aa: CASSYSGGDTDTQYF
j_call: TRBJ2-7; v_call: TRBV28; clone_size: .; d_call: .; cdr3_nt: TGTGCCAGCCTACCTGGGACTTTCAGTAGCGGCTACGAGCAGTACTTC; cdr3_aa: CASLPGTFSSGYEQYF
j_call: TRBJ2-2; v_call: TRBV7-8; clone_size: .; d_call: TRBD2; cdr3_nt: TGTGCCAGCAGCCTCCGGACTAGCGGAGGCACCGGGGAGCTGTTTTTT; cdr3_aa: CASSLRTSGGTGELFF
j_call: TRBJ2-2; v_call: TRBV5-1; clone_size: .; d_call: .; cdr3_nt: TGCGCCAGCAGCTTGCGGGACGCCGGGGAGCTGTTTTTT; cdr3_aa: CASSLRDAGELFF
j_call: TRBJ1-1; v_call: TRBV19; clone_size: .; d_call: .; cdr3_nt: TGTGCCAGTAGTATGACGGGAACCCAAGCTTTCTTT; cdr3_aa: CASSMTGTQAFF
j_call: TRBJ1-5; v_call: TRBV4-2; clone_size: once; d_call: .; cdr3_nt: TGTGCCAGCAGCCAAGAAAGCCCCTGGGGCAATCAGCCCCAGCATTTT; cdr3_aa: CASSQESPWGNQPQHF
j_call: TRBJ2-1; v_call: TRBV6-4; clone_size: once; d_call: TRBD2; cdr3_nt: TGTGCCAGCAGCCCCGGGACTAGCGGGAGCAGTGAGCAGTTCTTC; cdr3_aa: CASSPGTSGSSEQFF
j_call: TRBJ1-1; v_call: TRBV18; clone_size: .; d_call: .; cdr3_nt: TGTGCCAGCTTTAGGGCGAGGAACACTGAAGCTTTCTTT; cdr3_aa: CASFRARNTEAFF
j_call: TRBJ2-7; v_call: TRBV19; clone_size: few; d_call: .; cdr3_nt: TGTGCCAGTAGTATAGGAGGCCGGGGAGGCTACGAGCAGTACTTC; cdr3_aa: CASSIGGRGGYEQYF
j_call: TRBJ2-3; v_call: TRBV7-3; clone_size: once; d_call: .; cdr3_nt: TGTGCCAGCAGCCCCCAAGAGACGACAGATACGCAGTATTTT; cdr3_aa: CASSPQETTDTQYF
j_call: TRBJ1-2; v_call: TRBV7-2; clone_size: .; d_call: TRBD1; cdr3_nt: TGTGCCAGCAGCGCCGGACAGGGGGCGGACTATGGCTACACCTTC; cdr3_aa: CASSAGQGADYGYTF
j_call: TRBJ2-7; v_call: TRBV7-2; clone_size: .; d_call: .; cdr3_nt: TGTGCCAGCAGCTCGCAGGGCTACGAGCAGTACTTC; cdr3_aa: CASSSQGYEQYF
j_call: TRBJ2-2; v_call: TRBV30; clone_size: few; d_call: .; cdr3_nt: TGTGCTTGGGGGCCGCGCACCGGGGAGCTGTTTTTT; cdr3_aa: CAWGPRTGELFF
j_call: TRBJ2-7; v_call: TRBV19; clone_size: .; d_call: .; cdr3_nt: TGTGCCAGTAGTCCAAGGACAGTCTACGAGCAGTACTTC; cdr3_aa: CASSPRTVYEQYF
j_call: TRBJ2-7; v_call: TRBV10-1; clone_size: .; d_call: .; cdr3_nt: TGCGCCAGCAGTGACTATTCGGACAGCTCCTACGAGCAGTACTTC; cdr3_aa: CASSDYSDSSYEQYF
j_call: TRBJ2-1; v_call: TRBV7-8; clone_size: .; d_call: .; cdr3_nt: TGTGCCAGCAGCTTAGCGGGTAGGACCATGCGTAAGGATGAGCAGTTCTTC; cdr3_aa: CASSLAGRTMRKDEQFF
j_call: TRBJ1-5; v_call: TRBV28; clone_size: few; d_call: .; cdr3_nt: TGTGCCAGCAGGGCCAGGGTTAGCCAGCCCCAGCATTTT; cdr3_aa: CASRARVSQPQHF
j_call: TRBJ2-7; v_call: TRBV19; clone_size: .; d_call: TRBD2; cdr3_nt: TGTGCCAGTAGTACACCCGGGACTAGCGGCTACGAGCAGTACTTC; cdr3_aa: CASSTPGTSGYEQYF